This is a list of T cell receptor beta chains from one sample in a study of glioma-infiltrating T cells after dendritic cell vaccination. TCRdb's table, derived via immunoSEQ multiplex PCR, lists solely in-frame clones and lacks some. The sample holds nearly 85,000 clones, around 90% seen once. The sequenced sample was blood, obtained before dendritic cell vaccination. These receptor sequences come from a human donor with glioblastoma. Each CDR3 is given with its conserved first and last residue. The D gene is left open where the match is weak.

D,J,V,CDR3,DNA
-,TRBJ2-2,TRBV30,CAWSLQHPGELFF,TGTGCCTGGAGTCTACAGCACCCCGGGGAGCTGTTTTTT
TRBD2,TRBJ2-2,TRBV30,CAWSSGGGTGELFF,TGTGCCTGGAGTTCTGGGGGGGGAACCGGGGAGCTGTTTTTT
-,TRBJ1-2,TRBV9,CASSVYGYGYTF,TGTGCCAGCAGCGTATACGGCTATGGCTACACCTTC
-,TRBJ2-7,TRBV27,CASHGGGERSYEQYF,TGTGCCAGTCACGGAGGGGGGGAAAGGTCCTACGAGCAGTACTTC
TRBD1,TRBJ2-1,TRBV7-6,CASSHGTGAYNEQFF,TGTGCCAGCAGTCACGGGACAGGGGCTTACAATGAGCAGTTCTTC
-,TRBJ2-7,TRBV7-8,CASSSPAGPYEQYF,TGTGCCAGCAGCTCCCCCGCAGGGCCTTACGAGCAGTACTTC
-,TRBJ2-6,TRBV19,CASSPSRGGANVLTF,TGTGCCAGTAGCCCCAGTAGAGGTGGGGCCAACGTCCTGACTTTC
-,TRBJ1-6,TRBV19,CASRDSSYNSPLHF,TGTGCCAGTAGGGACAGCTCCTATAATTCACCCCTCCACTTT
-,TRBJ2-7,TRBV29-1,CSVGGGQEQYF,TGCAGCGTTGGGGGGGGGCAAGAGCAGTACTTC
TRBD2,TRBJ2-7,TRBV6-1,CASSEPASGGQYEQYF,TGTGCCAGCAGTGAACCGGCTAGCGGGGGGCAGTACGAGCAGTACTTC
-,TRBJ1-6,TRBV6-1,CASRTARNSPLHF,TGTGCCAGCAGGACGGCTAGAAATTCACCCCTCCACTTT